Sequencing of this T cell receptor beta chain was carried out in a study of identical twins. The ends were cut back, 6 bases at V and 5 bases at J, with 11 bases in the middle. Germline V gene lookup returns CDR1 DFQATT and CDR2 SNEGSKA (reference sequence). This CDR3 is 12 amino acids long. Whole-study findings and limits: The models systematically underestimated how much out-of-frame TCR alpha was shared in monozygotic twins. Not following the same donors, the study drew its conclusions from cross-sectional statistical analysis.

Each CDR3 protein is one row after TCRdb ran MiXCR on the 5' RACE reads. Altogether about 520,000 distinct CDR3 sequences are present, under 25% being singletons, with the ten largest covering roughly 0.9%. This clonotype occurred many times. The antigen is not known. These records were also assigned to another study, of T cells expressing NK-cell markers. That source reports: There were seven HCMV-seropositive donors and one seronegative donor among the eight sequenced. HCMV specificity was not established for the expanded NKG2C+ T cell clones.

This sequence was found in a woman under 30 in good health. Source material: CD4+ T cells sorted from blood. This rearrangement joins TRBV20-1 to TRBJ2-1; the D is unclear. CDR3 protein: CSAAVIHNEQFF. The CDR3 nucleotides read TGCAGTGCCGCGGTTATTCACAATGAGCAGTTCTTC.